This TCR beta chain was sequenced during a study of human T cells and chemical hapten exposure. Study-level information: A mostly female patient group had alopecia areata, totalis or universalis.

Single cDNA molecules in the library carried unique molecular identifiers attached during preparation. As handled by the study authors: A per-sample median of roughly 96,000 TCRs was observed, with counts ranging from roughly 23,224 to 700,000. TCRdb processed the RACE reads anew with MiXCR; each CDR3 protein has one entry. The V and J calls follow TCRdb's processing rather than the paper's. The profile covers under 50,000 distinct CDR3 sequences, with roughly 7.2% appearing a single time and 1% to 1.5% taken by the ten largest. Time point specified: pre-sensitization, week 0. Specified treatment: therapeutic diphenylcyclopropenone sensitization with weekly scalp DPC. This clonotype was seen only a few times. The CDR3 covers 18 residues. CDR1 is KGHSH and CDR2 is LQKENI in the germline V gene. The V end was cut by 3 bases, the J end by 0 bases, with 18 bases between.

This clonotype originated in a woman aged 45-60 years with alopecia areata. Some clones in this sample may be carry-over from other donors' samples. This chain uses TRBV18 with TRBJ2-4; possibly TRBD1 for D (5 bases). Sequenced material: whole blood, taken in connection with sensitization to the hapten diphenylcyclopropenone (DPC). CDR3 sequence: CASSPFIGRGSAKNIQYF. DNA of the CDR3: TGTGCCAGCTCACCTTTCATCGGTAGGGGATCAGCCAAAAACATTCAGTACTTC.